This T cell receptor beta chain is drawn from a study of metastatic and nonmetastatic thyroid tumors. Background on the study: Repertoires were compared across blood and tumor or nodule tissue from malignant and benign thyroid patients.

Authors' methods: It was from CDR3 differences across clinicopathological groups that a distant-metastasis classifier for papillary thyroid cancer was built. TCRdb re-clonotyped the PCR reads via MiXCR. TCRdb's processing, not the study's, gives the V and J calls here. The sample records tens of thousands of clones, approximately 17% being singletons. Study-level results: Within blood and tumor, benign nodules reportedly had significantly lower TCR beta diversity than malignant thyroid tumors did.

CDR1 is MGHDK, CDR2 SYGVNS, per germline. The CDR3 runs to 14 residues. V was clipped by 4 bases and J by 6 bases; unmatched bases: 4. Thyroid surgery was performed in patients who had received no treatment beforehand. This clone was observed many times. Antigen unknown. The TCR was taken from a male donor with papillary thyroid cancer or a benign thyroid nodule (not recorded which). Some clones in this sample may be carry-over from other donors' samples. Sample: blood. The J gene is TRBJ2-2, the V gene TRBV25-1, with TRBD2 identical over 8 bases. The CDR3 bases are TGTGCCAGCAGTGCAGCGGGAGCGTCCGGGGAGCTGTTTTTT. Protein sequence: CASSAAGASGELFF. The full variable domain, rest sourced from reference TRBV25-1 and TRBJ2-2, is EADIYQTPRYLVIGTGKKITLECSQTMGHDKMYWYQQDPGMELHLIHYSYGVNSTEKGDLSSESTVSRIRTEHFPLTLESARPSHTSQYLCASSAAGASGELFFGEGSRLTVL.